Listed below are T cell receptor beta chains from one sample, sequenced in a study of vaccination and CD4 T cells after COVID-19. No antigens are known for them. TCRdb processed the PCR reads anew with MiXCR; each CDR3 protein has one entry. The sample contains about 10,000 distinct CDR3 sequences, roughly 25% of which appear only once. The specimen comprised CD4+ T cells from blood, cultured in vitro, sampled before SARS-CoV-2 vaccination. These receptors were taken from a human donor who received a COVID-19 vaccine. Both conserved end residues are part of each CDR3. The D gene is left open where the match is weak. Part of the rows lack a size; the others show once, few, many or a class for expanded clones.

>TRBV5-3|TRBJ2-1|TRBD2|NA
TGTGCCAGCAGCTTGCGTTGGACTAGCGGTCCCAATGAGCAGTTCTTC
CASSLRWTSGPNEQFF
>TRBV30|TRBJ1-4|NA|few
TGTGCCTGGAGTGTACCGGGCACACCATATGAAAAACTGTTTTTT
CAWSVPGTPYEKLFF
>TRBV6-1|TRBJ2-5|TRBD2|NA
TGTGCCAGCAGTGAAAAGGGACTAGCGGGTCAAGAGACCCAGTACTTC
CASSEKGLAGQETQYF
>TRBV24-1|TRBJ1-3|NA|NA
TGTGCCACCAGTGTTACAACAGGATCTTCTGGAAACACCATATATTTT
CATSVTTGSSGNTIYF
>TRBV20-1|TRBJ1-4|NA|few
TGCAGTGCTAGAGATCCTAGGGTGGGAAGTGAAAAACTGTTTTTT
CSARDPRVGSEKLFF
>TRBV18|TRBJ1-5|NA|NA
TGTGCCAGCTCACCATCGGGGGCGCGTGACAATCAGCCCCAGCATTTT
CASSPSGARDNQPQHF
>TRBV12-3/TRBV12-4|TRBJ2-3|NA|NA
TGTGCCAGCGGGGTTAGTTTCGGGGGCGCTACGCAGTATTTT
CASGVSFGGATQYF
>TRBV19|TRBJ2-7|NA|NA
TGTGCCAGTAGTAGGTGGACAGAAAGCTCCTACGAGCAGTACTTC
CASSRWTESSYEQYF
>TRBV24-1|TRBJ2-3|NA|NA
TGTGCCACCAGTGACGAGTATGGGGACACAGATACGCAGTATTTT
CATSDEYGDTDTQYF
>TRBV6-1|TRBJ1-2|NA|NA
TGTGCCAGCAGTCGCCAGGGGTGGGGCTACACCTTC
CASSRQGWGYTF
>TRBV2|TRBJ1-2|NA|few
TGTGCCACGACACCAGGGACCTATGGCTACACCTTC
CATTPGTYGYTF
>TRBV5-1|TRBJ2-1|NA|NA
TGCGCCAGCAGCTATTCGCGCGACAGCGGTAATGAGCAGTTCTTC
CASSYSRDSGNEQFF
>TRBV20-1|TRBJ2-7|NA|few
TGCAGTGCTAGTAAGGCGGATTCCTACGAGCAGTACTTC
CSASKADSYEQYF
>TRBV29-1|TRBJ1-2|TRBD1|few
TGCAGCGTTGAAGAGCCTACAGGGGATGGCTACACCTTC
CSVEEPTGDGYTF